The sequence of this TCR beta chain was determined in a study of T cells in Graves' hyperthyroidism and ophthalmopathy. Overall study findings and caveats: Within blood appeared most thyroid clonotypes that had expanded above 0.001.

The study enrolled patients aged 18 to 65 with newly diagnosed hyperthyroidism of under 2 months' duration. Progressors' blood was drawn at hyperthyroidism diagnosis, before ophthalmopathy symptoms. On this clonotype: The antigen is unknown.

The CDR3 has 14 amino acids. V was clipped by 0 bases and J by 5 bases, with 11 bases between them. Germline V gene data show CDR1 as SGDLS and CDR2 as YYNGEE. Amplification targeted TCR beta CDR3 regions from RNA transcripts. The HTBI primer set served for first-round RT-PCR of the TCR CDR3. MiXCR was run by TCRdb on the multiplex PCR reads, yielding one entry per CDR3 protein. The sample shows 380,000 or so distinct CDR3 sequences, approximately 12% of them seen only once. The chain recombines TRBV9 with TRBJ2-5; the D is unclear. Sequencing was performed on blood. The TCR comes from a man aged 25-45 years with Graves' hyperthyroidism that later progressed to Graves' ophthalmopathy. CDR3 sequence: CASSVGPTEETQYF. The CDR3 DNA reads as TGTGCCAGCAGCGTAGGGCCAACGGAGGAGACCCAGTACTTC.